These 18 T cell receptor beta chains share one sample of origin, sequenced in a study of OX40 agonist ivuxolimab in advanced cancers. Libraries were made using the immunoSEQ multiplex PCR assay. TCRdb obtained this table from immuneACCESS and retained in-frame rearrangements with V and J assigned. These tables miss some clones; where compared with another copy, unresolved V genes account for less than half of the shortfall, and the remainder is unexplained. For this sample the table gives tens of thousands of clones, of which around 90% were detected only once. The ten largest clones capture approximately 0.58% of the sample. The sequenced sample was CD4+ or CD8+ T cells sorted from blood, obtained in a trial of the OX40 agonist ivuxolimab. The receptors come from an adult with an advanced solid tumor such as melanoma, head and neck, liver or kidney cancer.

V is TRBV7-6 and J is TRBJ1-1, with 7 bases that match TRBD1. V lost 3 bases to trimming and J lost 0 bases; unmatched junction nucleotides: 7. Germline CDR1 reads SGHVS; CDR2 reads FNYEAQ. The CDR3 extends over 16 amino acids. The CDR3, as DNA: TGTGCCAGCAGCTTTAGGACAGGACCCATGAACACTGAAGCTTTCTTT. This translates into CASSFRTGPMNTEAFF.

The chain is built from TRBV19 and TRBJ2-5; 9 nucleotides match TRBD1. Trimming removed 1 base from V and 5 bases from J; junction bases left unmatched: 8. CDR3 length: 16 residues. Per the germline V gene, CDR1 is LNHDA and CDR2 is SQIVND (reference sequence). The CDR3 sequence is CASSIGATGGRETQYF. The DNA of the CDR3 is TGTGCCAGTAGTATAGGTGCAACAGGGGGCCGGGAGACCCAGTACTTC.

The genes are TRBV5-1 and TRBJ2-2; no definite D call. The CDR3 is made up of 14 amino acids. Germline V gene data show CDR1 as SGHRS and CDR2 as YFSETQ. Trimming took 0 bases from V and 1 from J, leaving 4 bases between them. CDR3 sequence: CASSLGQNTGELFF. The CDR3 bases are TGCGCCAGCAGCTTGGGGCAGAACACCGGGGAGCTGTTTTTT.

The chain carries TRBV2 and TRBJ2-7, with 7 bases identical to TRBD1. The CDR3 covers 14 residues. Germline values: CDR1 SNHLY, CDR2 FYNNEI. The ends lost 7 bases at V and 3 bases at J; junction bases unmatched: 9. CDR3: CASTRDSIFYEQYF. As DNA, the CDR3 is TGTGCCAGCACCCGGGACAGCATCTTCTACGAGCAGTACTTC.

The chain couples TRBV7-9 to TRBJ2-7; no clear D. Per the germline V gene, CDR1 is SEHNR and CDR2 is FQNEAQ (reference sequence). Trimming pared 3 bases from V and 4 bases from J, leaving 13 bases between. The length of the CDR3 is 14 residues. CDR3 loop: CASSLFSGGYEQYF. CDR3 bases: TGTGCCAGCAGCTTGTTTTCGGGCGGATACGAGCAGTACTTC. Full variable domain (rest looked up from reference TRBV7-9 and TRBJ2-7): DTGVSQNPRHKITKRGQNVTFRCDPISEHNRLYWYRQTLGQGPEFLTYFQNEAQLEKSRLLSDRFSAERPKGSFSTLEIQRTEQGDSAMYLCASSLFSGGYEQYFGPGTRLTVT.

The rearrangement joins TRBV30 to TRBJ2-3; 8 bases are shared with TRBD2. The CDR3 covers 16 residues. V shed 2 bases, J shed 5 bases, and the junction held 12 bases outside the gene matches. In germline, CDR1 is GTSNPN, CDR2 SVGIG (reference sequence). DNA of the CDR3: TGTGCCTGGAGTCACCGAGGGGCGGGAGGTCGAGATACGCAGTATTTT. Amino acids: CAWSHRGAGGRDTQYF.

CDR3 region: CASPGPGLDLPNTQYF. As DNA, the CDR3 is TGTGCCAGCCCAGGGCCGGGACTCGACCTCCCAAATACGCAGTATTTT. V is TRBV7-9 and J is TRBJ2-3; a possible D gene is TRBD2 (6 bases). From germline, CDR1 is SEHNR and CDR2 FQNEAQ (reference sequence). Trimming took off 8 bases at V and 7 bases at J, with 25 bases between the two ends. There are 16 residues in the CDR3.

The chain carries TRBV20-1 and TRBJ2-1; no clear D gene. CDR1 DFQATT and CDR2 SNEGSKA come from the germline V gene (reference sequence). Trimming removed 3 bases from V and 3 bases from J, with 3 bases in between. The CDR3 is made up of 11 amino acids. In nucleotides, the CDR3 is TGCAGTGCTAGGGGCTACAATGAGCAGTTCTTC. It translates to CSARGYNEQFF.

The chain joins TRBV7-2 to TRBJ2-5; TRBD2 agrees at 13 bases. There are 15 residues in the CDR3. Trimming took 5 bases from V and 5 from J; bases not matched to a gene: 5. CDR1 is SGHTA and CDR2 is FQGNSA in the germline V gene. The CDR3 nucleotides read TGTGCCAGCAGCCCCGGACTAGCGGGAGTGGAGACCCAGTACTTC. Translated, it gives CASSPGLAGVETQYF.

This chain links TRBV4-2 with TRBJ2-3; D is perhaps TRBD1 (6 bases). This CDR3 is 16 amino acids long. Germline V CDR1 and CDR2: LGHNA, YNFKEQ. Between the trimmed V and J ends, which lost 1 base and 5 bases, there was a span of 16 bases. The CDR3 DNA reads TGTGCCAGCAGCCAAGCGCAGACTTTACAGGGAGATACGCAGTATTTT. It specifies CASSQAQTLQGDTQYF.

The genes are TRBV28 and TRBJ2-5; tentative D call: TRBD2 (6 bases). The CDR3 totals 15 residues. The ends were cut back, 6 bases at V and 6 bases at J, with 20 bases in the middle. From germline, CDR1 is MDHEN and CDR2 SYDVKM. The CDR3 loop is CASSPAGGSSKTQYF. Here the CDR3 DNA reads TGTGCCAGCAGCCCCGCCGGGGGTAGCTCGAAGACCCAGTACTTC.

The gene calls are TRBV7-3 and TRBJ2-2; 8 bases map to TRBD2. Germline V CDR1 and CDR2: SGHTA, FQGTGA. The CDR3 extends over 16 amino acids. Trimming removed 4 bases from V and 8 bases from J; junction bases left unmatched: 12. CDR3 amino acids: CASSSRTAGGGGELFF. As DNA, the CDR3 is TGTGCCAGCAGCTCCAGGACCGCGGGAGGCGGGGGGGAGCTGTTTTTT.

The gene calls are TRBV7-2 and TRBJ2-5; TRBD2 is a possible D gene (5 bases). The length of the CDR3 is 14 residues. The germline CDR1 and CDR2 sequences are SGHTA and FQGNSA. Trimming removed 5 bases from V and 1 base from J, with 11 bases in between. The CDR3 DNA is TGTGCCAGCAGCAAGACTAAGAGCCAAGAGACCCAGTACTTC. Translated: CASSKTKSQETQYF.

This clone appeared a single time. The chain links TRBV5-1 to TRBJ1-4, with a tentative D call TRBD1 (5 bases). Germline V gene data show CDR1 as SGHRS and CDR2 as YFSETQ. V was clipped by 0 bases and J by 6 bases, with 12 bases between them. This CDR3 region has 15 residues. CDR3 sequence reads: CASSLDAGMDEKLFF. The CDR3 region has the DNA TGCGCCAGCAGCTTGGATGCAGGGATGGATGAAAAACTGTTTTTT.

Here the CDR3 reads CASSSGLHYEQYF. The CDR3 coding sequence is TGTGCCAGCAGTTCGGGACTGCACTACGAGCAGTACTTC. The chain uses TRBV27 and TRBJ2-7, with D maybe TRBD2 (6 bases). CDR3 length: 13 residues. Trimming took off 4 bases at V and 3 bases at J, with 10 bases between the two ends. Germline V gives CDR1 MNHEY, CDR2 SMNVEV (reference sequence).

The rearrangement links TRBV7-9 to TRBJ2-3; no reliable D call. Trimming took 5 bases from V and 1 from J, leaving 10 bases between them. There are 14 residues in the CDR3. The germline V gene has CDR1 SEHNR and CDR2 FQNEAQ (reference sequence). The CDR3 DNA reads TGTGCCAGCAGCCCGAACATCGGCACAGATACGCAGTATTTT. It is translated as CASSPNIGTDTQYF.

This chain connects TRBV6-6 to TRBJ2-7; 11 nucleotides align to TRBD2. With 2 bases clipped from V and 2 bases from J, the junction kept 2 bases outside the gene matches. Germline V gives CDR1 MNHNY, CDR2 SVGAGI (reference sequence). This CDR3 is 15 amino acids long. The CDR3 region is CASSYRTSGPYEQYF. As DNA, the CDR3 is TGTGCCAGCAGTTACCGGACTAGCGGGCCCTACGAGCAGTACTTC.

CDR3 nucleotide sequence: TGCGCCAGCAGCCAAGGCCGTACGCAGTATTTT. Amino acids: CASSQGRTQYF. This chain links TRBV4-3 with TRBJ2-3; D remains unclear. The germline V gene has CDR1 LGHNA and CDR2 YSLEER. Trimming removed 1 base from V and 8 bases from J, with 4 bases in between. The CDR3 is 11 amino acids.